These T cell receptor beta chains were read from a single sample in a study of T cell repertoires in cytomegalovirus infection. TCRdb passed the reads through MiXCR, listing each CDR3 protein once. The sample gives 480,000 or so distinct CDR3 sequences, over 9% of which show up once; more than 8.5% is in the top ten. Input material: PBMCs. The receptors originated from a human donor in good health (CMV status not recorded). Some clones in this sample may be carry-over from other donors' samples. The CDR3 runs from the conserved cysteine through the conserved F or W. Each record gives: D gene, clone size, J gene, V gene, CDR3 DNA, CDR3 protein. D genes are given only for firm matches. Only part of the rows carry a size: once, few, many, or a class if the clone is expanded.

d_gene: TRBD2
abundance: many
j_gene: TRBJ2-1
v_gene: TRBV7-2
CDR3nt: TGTGCCAGCAGCTTAAACGGCGGGATAGCGGGGGGGTACAATGAGCAGTTCTTC
CDR3aa: CASSLNGGIAGGYNEQFF

d_gene: .
abundance: .
j_gene: TRBJ1-2
v_gene: TRBV12-3/TRBV12-4
CDR3nt: TGTGCCAGCAGTTCTCAGGGGAGATATGGCTACACCTTC
CDR3aa: CASSSQGRYGYTF

d_gene: .
abundance: many
j_gene: TRBJ2-2
v_gene: TRBV19
CDR3nt: TGTGCCAGTAGGACAGCGGCGGACACCGGGGAGCTGTTTTTT
CDR3aa: CASRTAADTGELFF

d_gene: .
abundance: .
j_gene: TRBJ2-7
v_gene: TRBV2
CDR3nt: TGTGCCAGCAGGACGGTCCGCTACGAGCAGTACTTC
CDR3aa: CASRTVRYEQYF

d_gene: .
abundance: many
j_gene: TRBJ2-4
v_gene: TRBV7-8
CDR3nt: TGTGCCAGCAGCTCCCGACTAAACCGGAGGCCGGACTTC
CDR3aa: CASSSRLNRRPDF

d_gene: .
abundance: few
j_gene: TRBJ2-3
v_gene: TRBV6-1
CDR3nt: TGTGCCAGCGGGCGTAACACAGATACGCAGTATTTT
CDR3aa: CASGRNTDTQYF

d_gene: .
abundance: many
j_gene: TRBJ2-3
v_gene: TRBV7-9
CDR3nt: TGTGCCAGCACAAAGGGACGAAACCCCACAGATACGCAGTATTTT
CDR3aa: CASTKGRNPTDTQYF

d_gene: TRBD2
abundance: many
j_gene: TRBJ2-1
v_gene: TRBV5-1
CDR3nt: TGTGCCAGCAGCTTAGTTGCGGGAGGGTTGAATGAGCAGTTCTTC
CDR3aa: CASSLVAGGLNEQFF

d_gene: .
abundance: few
j_gene: TRBJ1-2
v_gene: TRBV20-1
CDR3nt: TGCAGTGCTACGTCGGGTTCTAACTATGGCTACACCTTC
CDR3aa: CSATSGSNYGYTF

d_gene: TRBD1
abundance: many
j_gene: TRBJ1-3
v_gene: TRBV7-9
CDR3nt: TGTGCCAGCAGCTCACCGGGACAGGATTACCTCTCTGGAAACACCATATATTTT
CDR3aa: CASSSPGQDYLSGNTIYF

d_gene: .
abundance: many
j_gene: TRBJ1-1
v_gene: TRBV7-6
CDR3nt: TGTGCCAGCAGCTTAAACCCAAGGGTTGAAGCTTTCTTT
CDR3aa: CASSLNPRVEAFF

d_gene: .
abundance: many
j_gene: TRBJ2-1
v_gene: TRBV7-2
CDR3nt: TGTGCCAGCAGCCGGGGACGCGGGGATGAGCAGTTCTTC
CDR3aa: CASSRGRGDEQFF

d_gene: TRBD1
abundance: .
j_gene: TRBJ1-2
v_gene: TRBV27
CDR3nt: TGTGCCAGCAGTTCGGGGGACAGGAATGGCTACACCTTC
CDR3aa: CASSSGDRNGYTF

d_gene: .
abundance: .
j_gene: TRBJ1-4
v_gene: TRBV6-5
CDR3nt: TGTGCCAGCAGTTACGTAAGGACGACTAATGAAAAACTGTTTTTT
CDR3aa: CASSYVRTTNEKLFF

d_gene: .
abundance: many
j_gene: TRBJ1-2
v_gene: TRBV19
CDR3nt: TGTGCCAGTAATGACGGGACGCTCAACTATGGCTACACCTTC
CDR3aa: CASNDGTLNYGYTF

d_gene: TRBD1
abundance: .
j_gene: TRBJ1-2
v_gene: TRBV2
CDR3nt: TGTGCCAGCAGTGAAGGGACAGGGAAAGCTAACTATGGCTACACCTTC
CDR3aa: CASSEGTGKANYGYTF

d_gene: .
abundance: many
j_gene: TRBJ1-2
v_gene: TRBV2
CDR3nt: TGTGCCAGCAGTGCTCTCGAAGGGGACGGTGGCTACACCTTC
CDR3aa: CASSALEGDGGYTF

d_gene: .
abundance: .
j_gene: TRBJ2-1
v_gene: TRBV7-3
CDR3nt: TGTACCAGCAGCTCTAGACCCAACAATGAGCAGTTCTTC
CDR3aa: CTSSSRPNNEQFF

d_gene: TRBD1
abundance: many
j_gene: TRBJ1-1
v_gene: TRBV12-3/TRBV12-4
CDR3nt: TGTGCCAGCAGTCCGAGACAGGGACCGAACACTGAAGCTTTCTTT
CDR3aa: CASSPRQGPNTEAFF

d_gene: .
abundance: few
j_gene: TRBJ2-6
v_gene: TRBV28
CDR3nt: TGTGCCAGCAGTTTAATCGGCCAGGGGACCTCTGGGGCCAACGTCCTGACTTTC
CDR3aa: CASSLIGQGTSGANVLTF

d_gene: TRBD1
abundance: many
j_gene: TRBJ1-1
v_gene: TRBV6-2/TRBV6-3
CDR3nt: TGTGCCAGCAGCCGGACAGGATCTGAAGCTTTCTTT
CDR3aa: CASSRTGSEAFF

d_gene: .
abundance: .
j_gene: TRBJ2-3
v_gene: TRBV27
CDR3nt: TGTGCCAGCAGTTTACGGGGCCGGGGACGCACAGATACGCAGTATTTT
CDR3aa: CASSLRGRGRTDTQYF

d_gene: TRBD1
abundance: many
j_gene: TRBJ2-2
v_gene: TRBV7-2
CDR3nt: TGTGCCAGCAGCAGCAACAGGGGGCGCCCCGGGGAGCTGTTTTTT
CDR3aa: CASSSNRGRPGELFF

d_gene: TRBD1
abundance: many
j_gene: TRBJ1-1
v_gene: TRBV7-3
CDR3nt: TGTGCCAGCAGCTCGCACAGGGGGGTGAACACTGAAGCTTTCTTT
CDR3aa: CASSSHRGVNTEAFF

d_gene: TRBD1
abundance: few
j_gene: TRBJ2-1
v_gene: TRBV20-1
CDR3nt: TGCAGTGCTTCCGGGACAGGGATTACCTACAATGAGCAGTTCTTC
CDR3aa: CSASGTGITYNEQFF

d_gene: TRBD1
abundance: few
j_gene: TRBJ2-7
v_gene: TRBV3-1
CDR3nt: TGTGCCAGCAGCCAAGTACAGGACAGGGCTTACGAGCAGTACTTC
CDR3aa: CASSQVQDRAYEQYF

d_gene: .
abundance: .
j_gene: TRBJ2-7
v_gene: TRBV3-1
CDR3nt: TGTGCCAGCAGCCAAGGGGTTCGGAGGGTCGACAACTCCTACGAGCAGTACTTC
CDR3aa: CASSQGVRRVDNSYEQYF

d_gene: TRBD2
abundance: many
j_gene: TRBJ2-5
v_gene: TRBV5-5
CDR3nt: TGTGCCAGCAGCTTGTCGCTAGCGGGAGGGCAAGAGACCCAGTACTTC
CDR3aa: CASSLSLAGGQETQYF

d_gene: .
abundance: .
j_gene: TRBJ1-4
v_gene: TRBV6-1
CDR3nt: TGTGCCAGCAGTGAAATCGGCGCAGCAACTAATGAAAAACTGTTTTTT
CDR3aa: CASSEIGAATNEKLFF

d_gene: .
abundance: few
j_gene: TRBJ1-4
v_gene: TRBV3-1
CDR3nt: TGTGCCAGCAGCCGAGAAAGCGGAGCAACTAATGAAAAACTGTTTTTT
CDR3aa: CASSRESGATNEKLFF

d_gene: .
abundance: .
j_gene: TRBJ1-1
v_gene: TRBV29-1
CDR3nt: TGCAGCTTCGGACACACGAACACTGAAGCTTTCTTT
CDR3aa: CSFGHTNTEAFF

d_gene: .
abundance: many
j_gene: TRBJ2-7
v_gene: TRBV6-1
CDR3nt: TGTGCCAGCAGGAACCGGGACACGGTCGACTACGAGCAGTACTTC
CDR3aa: CASRNRDTVDYEQYF